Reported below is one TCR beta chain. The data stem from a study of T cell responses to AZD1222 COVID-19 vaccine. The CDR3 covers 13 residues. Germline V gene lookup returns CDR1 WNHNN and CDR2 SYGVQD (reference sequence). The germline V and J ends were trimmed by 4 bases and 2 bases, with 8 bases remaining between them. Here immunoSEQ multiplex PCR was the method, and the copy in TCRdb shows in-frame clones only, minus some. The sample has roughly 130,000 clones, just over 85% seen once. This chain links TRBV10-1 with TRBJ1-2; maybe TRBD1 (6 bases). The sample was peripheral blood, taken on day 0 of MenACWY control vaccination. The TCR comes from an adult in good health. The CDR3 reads CASSADRNYGYTF. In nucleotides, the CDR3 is TGCGCCAGCAGTGCCGACAGGAACTATGGCTACACCTTC.